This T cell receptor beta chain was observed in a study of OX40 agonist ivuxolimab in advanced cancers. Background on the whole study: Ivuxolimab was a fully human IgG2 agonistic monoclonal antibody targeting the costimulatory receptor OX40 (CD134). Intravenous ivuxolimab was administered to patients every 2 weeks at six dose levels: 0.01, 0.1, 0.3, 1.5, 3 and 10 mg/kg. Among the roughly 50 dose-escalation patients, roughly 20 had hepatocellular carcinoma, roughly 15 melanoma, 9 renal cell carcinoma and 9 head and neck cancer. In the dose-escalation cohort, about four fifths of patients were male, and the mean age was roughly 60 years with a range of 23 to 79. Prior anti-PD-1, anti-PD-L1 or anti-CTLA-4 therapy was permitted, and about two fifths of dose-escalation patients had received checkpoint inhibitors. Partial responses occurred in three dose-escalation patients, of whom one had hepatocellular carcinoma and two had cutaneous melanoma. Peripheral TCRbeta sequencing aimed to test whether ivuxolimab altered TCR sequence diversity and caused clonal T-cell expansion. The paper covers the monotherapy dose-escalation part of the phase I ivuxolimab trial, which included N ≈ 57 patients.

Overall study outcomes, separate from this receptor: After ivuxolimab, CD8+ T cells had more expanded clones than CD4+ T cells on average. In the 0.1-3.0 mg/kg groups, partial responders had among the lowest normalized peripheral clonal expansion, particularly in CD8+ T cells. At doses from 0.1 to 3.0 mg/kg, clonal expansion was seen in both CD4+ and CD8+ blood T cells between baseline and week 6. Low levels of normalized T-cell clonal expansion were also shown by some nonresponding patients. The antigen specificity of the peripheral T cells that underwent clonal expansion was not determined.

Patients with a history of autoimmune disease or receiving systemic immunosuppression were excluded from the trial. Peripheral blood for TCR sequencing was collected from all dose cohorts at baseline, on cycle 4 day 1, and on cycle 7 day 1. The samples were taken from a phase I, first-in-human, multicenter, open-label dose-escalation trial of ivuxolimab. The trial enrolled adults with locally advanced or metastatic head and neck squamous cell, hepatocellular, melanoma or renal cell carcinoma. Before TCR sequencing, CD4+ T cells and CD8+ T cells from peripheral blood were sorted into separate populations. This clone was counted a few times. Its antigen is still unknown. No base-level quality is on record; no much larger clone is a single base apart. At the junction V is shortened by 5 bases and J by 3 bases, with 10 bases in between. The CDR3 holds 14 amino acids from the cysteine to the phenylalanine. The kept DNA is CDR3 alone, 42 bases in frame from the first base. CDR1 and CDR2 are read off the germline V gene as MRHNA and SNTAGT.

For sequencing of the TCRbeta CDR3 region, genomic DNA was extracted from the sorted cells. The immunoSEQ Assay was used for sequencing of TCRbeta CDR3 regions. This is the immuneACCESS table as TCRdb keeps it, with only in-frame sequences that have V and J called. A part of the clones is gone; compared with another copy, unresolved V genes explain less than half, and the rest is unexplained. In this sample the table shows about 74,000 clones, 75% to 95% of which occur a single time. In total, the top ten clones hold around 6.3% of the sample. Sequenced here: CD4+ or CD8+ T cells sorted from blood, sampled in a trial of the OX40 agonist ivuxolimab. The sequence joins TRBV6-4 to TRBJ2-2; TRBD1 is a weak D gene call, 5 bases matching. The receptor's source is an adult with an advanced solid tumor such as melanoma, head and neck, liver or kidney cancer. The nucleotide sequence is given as TGTGCCAGCAGTCAGGGTACGGACACCGGGGAGCTGTTTTTT. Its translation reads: CASSQGTDTGELFF.